This entry describes one TCR beta chain. The CDR3 runs 13 residues. Germline lookup yields CDR1 SGHTA and CDR2 FQGNSA. Trimming left V 5 bases short and J 4 bases short, with 11 bases between. The assay was immunoSEQ multiplex PCR, and TCRdb's table has in-frame clones only and misses some. The sample records a few hundred thousand clones, about nine tenths being singletons. The data originate from a study of blood T cell repertoires in COVID-19. Study details: Specimens from acute and convalescent COVID-19 originated in the United States, Italy and Spain. The cDNA or gDNA used as material had been derived from T cells, B-cell-depleted T cells, or PBMCs.

This clonotype originated in a woman between 40 and 50 years old who had recovered from COVID-19. This chain links TRBV7-2 with TRBJ1-2; D is uncertain. Material: peripheral blood. DNA of the CDR3: TGTGCCAGCAGCCCGTCGACTATCTATGGCTACACCTTC. Protein sequence: CASSPSTIYGYTF.